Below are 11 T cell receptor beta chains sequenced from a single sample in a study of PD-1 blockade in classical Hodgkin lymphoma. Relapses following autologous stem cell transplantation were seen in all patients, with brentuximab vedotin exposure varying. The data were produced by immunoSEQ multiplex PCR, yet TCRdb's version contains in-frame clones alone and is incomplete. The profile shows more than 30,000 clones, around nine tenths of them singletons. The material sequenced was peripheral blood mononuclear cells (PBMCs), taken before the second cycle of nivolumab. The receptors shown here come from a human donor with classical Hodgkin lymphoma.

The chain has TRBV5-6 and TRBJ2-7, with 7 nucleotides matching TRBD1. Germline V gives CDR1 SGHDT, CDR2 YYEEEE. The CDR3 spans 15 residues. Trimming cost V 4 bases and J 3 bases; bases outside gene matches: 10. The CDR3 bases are TGTGCCAGCAGCGCCCCTACAGGGGTTTACTACGAGCAGTACTTC. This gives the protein CASSAPTGVYYEQYF. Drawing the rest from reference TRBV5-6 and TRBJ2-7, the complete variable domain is DAGVTQSPTHLIKTRGQQVTLRCSPKSGHDTVSWYQQALGQGPQFIFQYYEEEERQRGNFPDRFSGHQFPNYSSELNVNALLLGDSALYLCASSAPTGVYYEQYFGPGTRLTVT.

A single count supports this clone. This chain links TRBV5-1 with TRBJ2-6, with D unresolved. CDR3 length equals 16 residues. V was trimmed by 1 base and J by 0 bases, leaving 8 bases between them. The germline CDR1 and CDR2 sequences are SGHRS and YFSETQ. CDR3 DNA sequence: TGCGCCAGCAGCTTGCCAGAAAGCTCTGGGGCCAACGTCCTGACTTTC. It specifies CASSLPESSGANVLTF. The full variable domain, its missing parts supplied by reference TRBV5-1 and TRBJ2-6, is KAGVTQTPRYLIKTRGQQVTLSCSPISGHRSVSWYQQTPGQGLQFLFEYFSETQRNKGNFPGRFSGRQFSNSRSEMNVSTLELGDSALYLCASSLPESSGANVLTFGAGSRLTVL.

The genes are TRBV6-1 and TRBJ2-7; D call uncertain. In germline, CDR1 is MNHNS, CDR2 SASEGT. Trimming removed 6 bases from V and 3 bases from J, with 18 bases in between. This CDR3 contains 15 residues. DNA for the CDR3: TGTGCCAGCAGCCTGGACCTAACTGCCTTCTACGAGCAGTACTTC. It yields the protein CASSLDLTAFYEQYF.

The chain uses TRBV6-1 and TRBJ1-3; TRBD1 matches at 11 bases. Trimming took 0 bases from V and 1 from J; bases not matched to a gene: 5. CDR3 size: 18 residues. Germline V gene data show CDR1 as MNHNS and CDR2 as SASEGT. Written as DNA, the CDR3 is TGTGCCAGCAGTGAAGCCAGCGGGACAGGGGGTTCTGGAAACACCATATATTTT. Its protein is CASSEASGTGGSGNTIYF.

The CDR3 nucleotides read TGTGCCAGTAGTGGGACTAGCGGGAGTGATACGCAGTATTTT. Its translation is CASSGTSGSDTQYF. The chain couples TRBV19 to TRBJ2-3, with 14 bases that match TRBD2. This CDR3 is 14 amino acids long. The V and J ends lost 5 bases and 6 bases, in that order; junction bases with no gene match: 1. Germline assignment: CDR1 LNHDA and CDR2 SQIVND (reference sequence).

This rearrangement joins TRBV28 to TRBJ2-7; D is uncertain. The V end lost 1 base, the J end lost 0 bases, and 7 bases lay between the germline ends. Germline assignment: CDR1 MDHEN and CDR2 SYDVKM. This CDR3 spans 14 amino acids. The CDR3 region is CASSLLGISYEQYF. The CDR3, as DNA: TGTGCCAGCAGTTTATTAGGGATCTCCTACGAGCAGTACTTC.

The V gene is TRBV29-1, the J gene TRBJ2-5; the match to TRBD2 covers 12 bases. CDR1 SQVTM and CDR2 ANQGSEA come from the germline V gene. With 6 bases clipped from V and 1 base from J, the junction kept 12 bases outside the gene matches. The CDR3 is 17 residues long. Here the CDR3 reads CSVLETSGRGGQETQYF. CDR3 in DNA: TGCAGCGTCCTCGAGACTAGCGGGAGAGGAGGCCAAGAGACCCAGTACTTC.

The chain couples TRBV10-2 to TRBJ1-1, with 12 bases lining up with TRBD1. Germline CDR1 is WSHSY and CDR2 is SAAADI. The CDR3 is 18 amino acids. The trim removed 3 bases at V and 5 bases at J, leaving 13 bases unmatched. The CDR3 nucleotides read TGCGCCAGCAGTGATATCCCGGGACAGGGGGCGCGTGGGACTGAAGCTTTCTTT. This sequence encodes CASSDIPGQGARGTEAFF.

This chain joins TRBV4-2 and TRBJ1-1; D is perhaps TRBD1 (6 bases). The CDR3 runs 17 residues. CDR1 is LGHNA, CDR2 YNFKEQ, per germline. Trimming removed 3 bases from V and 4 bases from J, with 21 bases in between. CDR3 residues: CASSHEGGARIITEAFF. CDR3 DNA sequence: TGTGCCAGCAGCCATGAAGGGGGTGCTAGAATTATCACTGAAGCTTTCTTT.

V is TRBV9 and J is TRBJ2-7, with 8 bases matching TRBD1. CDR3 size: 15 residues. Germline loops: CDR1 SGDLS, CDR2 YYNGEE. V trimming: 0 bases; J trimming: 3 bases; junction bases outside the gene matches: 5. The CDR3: CASSVEGRGHYEQYF. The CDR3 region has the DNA TGTGCCAGCAGCGTAGAAGGCAGGGGGCACTACGAGCAGTACTTC. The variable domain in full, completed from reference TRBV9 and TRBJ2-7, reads DSGVTQTPKHLITATGQRVTLRCSPRSGDLSVYWYQQSLDQGLQFLIQYYNGEERAKGNILERFSAQQFPDLHSELNLSSLELGDSALYFCASSVEGRGHYEQYFGPGTRLTVT.

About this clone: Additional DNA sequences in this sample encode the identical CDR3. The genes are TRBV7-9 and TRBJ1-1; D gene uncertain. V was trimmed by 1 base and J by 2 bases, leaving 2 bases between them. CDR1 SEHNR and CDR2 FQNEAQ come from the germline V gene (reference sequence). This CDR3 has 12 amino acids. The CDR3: CASSLVNTEAFF. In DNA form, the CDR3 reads TGTGCCAGCAGCTTAGTCAACACTGAAGCTTTCTTT. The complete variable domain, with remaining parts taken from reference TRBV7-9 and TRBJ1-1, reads DTGVSQNPRHKITKRGQNVTFRCDPISEHNRLYWYRQTLGQGPEFLTYFQNEAQLEKSRLLSDRFSAERPKGSFSTLEIQRTEQGDSAMYLCASSLVNTEAFFGQGTRLTVV.